This TCR beta chain was identified during a study of vaccination and CD4 T cells after COVID-19. Study information: Post-COVID draws came a median approximately 93 days after diagnosis (range 35 to 161).

The treatment: approximately nine-day PBMC culture with coronavirus spike peptide pools or control peptides (ViraFEST assay). V was trimmed by 7 bases and J by 3 bases, leaving 12 bases between them. The CDR3 length is 15 residues. The germline V gene encodes CDR1 KGHDR and CDR2 SFDVKD. With respect to this clonotype: The antigen is undetermined.

The assay that was used to sequence DNA from cultured CD4+ T cells was the Oncomine TCR Beta short-read assay. From the PCR reads, TCRdb called clonotypes with MiXCR, one entry per CDR3 protein. Among just over 14,000 distinct CDR3 sequences listed, 53% were seen once. This receptor was identified in a human donor who had recovered from COVID-19. The sequencing sample was made of CD4+ T cells from blood, cultured in vitro. The V and J genes are TRBV24-1 and TRBJ2-6; D call uncertain. The CDR3 bases are TGTGCCACCAGCCTTGGCGGTGGTGGGGCCAACGTCCTGACTTTC. It specifies CATSLGGGGANVLTF.